This T cell receptor (beta chain) was sequenced for a study of human T cells and chemical hapten exposure. Across the study: Each week of the roughly 24-week study, patients had diphenylcyclopropenone applied to the scalp. There were per-sample TCR yield variations, arising mainly from small pooled library volume differences.

In TCRdb, the RACE reads were re-called with MiXCR into one record per CDR3 protein. The table lists 100,000 or so distinct CDR3 sequences, 8% to 11% of them singletons, with 2% to 2.5% in the top ten. This clonotype was detected only a few times. Trimming cost V 6 bases and J 7 bases, with 13 bases left between them. The CDR3 consists of 14 residues. The germline V gene encodes CDR1 MNHEY and CDR2 SVGAGI. Documented time point: patch test 1, 2 weeks after DPC sensitization. Treatment specified: therapeutic diphenylcyclopropenone sensitization with weekly scalp DPC. This chain links TRBV6-5 with TRBJ1-6; D may be TRBD1 (6 bases). The TCR originated in a man aged 35 to 55 with alopecia areata. Some clones in this sample may be carry-over from other donors' samples. Sequencing was performed on whole blood, taken in connection with sensitization to the hapten diphenylcyclopropenone (DPC). In DNA, the CDR3 is TGTGCCAGCAGATCTCCGGGGGCAAATTCACCCCTCCACTTT. Its translation: CASRSPGANSPLHF.